Shown below are 24 T cell receptor beta chains from a single sample sequenced in a study of shared T cell receptors in the human thymus (dated by TCRdb to the early 2020s). The receptor library was made with the immunoSEQ multiplex PCR assay. TCRdb's version of the immuneACCESS table is confined to in-frame rearrangements and falls short of the full clone set. An unresolved V gene accounts for under half of the shortfall where checked; the remainder is of unknown origin. The sample table shows roughly 560,000 clones, and 78% are seen once. More than 0.01% of the sample rests with the top ten. This sample also appeared in a second study, on human thymus T cells.

Sequenced sample: thymocytes. The receptors come from a boy in the first two years of life with a congenital heart defect. Donor details come from another sample of the same person, matched by shared clones.

Concerning this clone itself: It is unclear where the CDR3 begins or ends on the DNA, so no DNA is shown, and the CDR3 is as TCRdb lists it. V gene TRBV21-1 combines with J gene TRBJ2-1; no check of the table's D call, TRBD2, against the DNA was made. TRBV21-1 is described as a pseudogene. The CDR3 totals 16 residues, both ends included. The CDR3 protein is CASNPVEVGRGNEQFF.

The V gene is TRBV5-1, the J gene TRBJ2-7; TRBD1 matches 9 bases. Per germline, CDR1 SGHRS and CDR2 YFSETQ. This CDR3 spans 14 amino acids. Unmatched junction bases numbered 7, after V lost 4 bases and J lost 5 bases. The CDR3 DNA is TGCGCCAGCAGCATACAGGGGGCGGTAAACGAGCAGTACTTC. This translates into CASSIQGAVNEQYF. The full variable domain, its missing parts supplied by reference TRBV5-1 and TRBJ2-7, is KAGVTQTPRYLIKTRGQQVTLSCSPISGHRSVSWYQQTPGQGLQFLFEYFSETQRNKGNFPGRFSGRQFSNSRSEMNVSTLELGDSALYLCASSIQGAVNEQYFGPGTRLTVT.

This chain uses TRBV20-1 with TRBJ2-3; D is undetermined. The germline V gene has CDR1 DFQATT and CDR2 SNEGSKA (reference sequence). This CDR3 comprises 10 residues. Trimming took off 7 bases at V and 5 bases at J, with 7 bases between the two ends. The CDR3, as DNA: TGCAGTGTTGAGGAAGATACGCAGTATTTT. Translating gives CSVEEDTQYF.

This chain connects TRBV7-2 to TRBJ2-3; D gene ambiguous. V dropped 5 bases and J dropped 4 bases, with 22 bases sitting between them. CDR3 size: 17 residues. Germline values: CDR1 SGHTA, CDR2 FQGNSA. The CDR3 nucleotides read TGTGCCAGCAGCCCTACCCGATGGTTGCGAGGTGCAGATACGCAGTATTTT. Translation gives CASSPTRWLRGADTQYF. Complete variable domain (other parts from reference TRBV7-2 and TRBJ2-3): GAGVSQSPSNKVTEKGKDVELRCDPISGHTALYWYRQSLGQGLEFLIYFQGNSAPDKSGLPSDRFSAERTGGSVSTLTIQRTQQEDSAVYLCASSPTRWLRGADTQYFGPGTRLTVL.

This sequence joins TRBV6-1 and TRBJ2-4; TRBD1 matches 8 bases. CDR1 MNHNS and CDR2 SASEGT come from the germline V gene. CDR3 size: 15 residues. J gave up 7 bases and V 6 bases, and 11 bases lay outside the gene matches. The CDR3 DNA follows: TGTGCCAGCAGAACAGGGGGGAGTGAACCGAACATTCAGTACTTC. This encodes CASRTGGSEPNIQYF.

The gene calls are TRBV6-5 and TRBJ2-4; D is undetermined. CDR1 is MNHEY and CDR2 is SVGAGI in the germline V gene. CDR3 length: 11 residues. Trimming removed 7 bases at V and 9 bases at J, with 10 bases between. CDR3 in amino acids: CASIDWPIQYF. In DNA, the CDR3 is TGTGCCAGCATTGACTGGCCCATTCAGTACTTC.

CDR3 residues: CASSDGDRVDTIYF. Here the CDR3 DNA reads TGTGCCAGCAGTGACGGGGACAGGGTGGACACCATATATTTT. This sequence joins TRBV25-1 and TRBJ1-3; 9 bases match TRBD1. Unmatched junction bases numbered 5, after V lost 3 bases and J lost 8 bases. Germline V gene lookup returns CDR1 MGHDK and CDR2 SYGVNS. The CDR3 spans 14 residues.

This clone showed up just once. The CDR3 nucleotides are TGTGCCAGCAGCCCCCCAGGGTATGACACTGAAGCTTTCTTT. It translates to CASSPPGYDTEAFF. V and J are TRBV11-2 and TRBJ1-1, with a tentative D call TRBD1 (5 bases). From germline, CDR1 is SGHAT and CDR2 FQNNGV. V lost 5 bases, J lost 3 bases, and 13 bases lay in between. The CDR3 covers 14 residues.

The CDR3 bases are TGTGCCAGCAAAGAGTTAGCGGGGCCCTACGAGCAGTACTTC. Amino acid sequence: CASKELAGPYEQYF. This sequence joins TRBV2 and TRBJ2-7; TRBD2 matches 8 bases. The J segment lost 2 bases and the V segment lost 7 bases, leaving 7 bases of the junction unmatched. This CDR3 region has 14 residues. CDR1 is SNHLY, CDR2 FYNNEI, per germline.

The chain couples TRBV7-6 to TRBJ1-1; D gene uncertain. The germline V and J ends were trimmed by 0 bases and 2 bases, with 7 bases remaining between them. The CDR3 contains 14 residues. Germline V gene sequence: CDR1 SGHVS, CDR2 FNYEAQ. This CDR3 is CASSLAAQNTEAFF. In nucleotides, the CDR3 is TGTGCCAGCAGCTTAGCAGCGCAAAACACTGAAGCTTTCTTT.

The rearrangement uses TRBV4-2 and TRBJ2-7, with 11 bases matching TRBD1. This CDR3 has 16 amino acids. Trimming removed 4 bases from V and 4 bases from J; junction bases left unmatched: 9. Germline CDR1 LGHNA, CDR2 YNFKEQ. The CDR3 is CASSLIPGQGAYEQYF. The DNA of the CDR3 is TGTGCCAGCAGCCTCATCCCTGGACAGGGGGCATACGAGCAGTACTTC.

The chain uses TRBV27 and TRBJ2-5, with 13 bases fitting TRBD2. The CDR3 has 15 residues. After removal of 5 bases from V and 5 bases from J, the junction contained 5 bases not matched to a gene. Germline V gene sequence: CDR1 MNHEY, CDR2 SMNVEV (reference sequence). The CDR3 sequence: CASSPTSGRAETQYF. Written as DNA, the CDR3 is TGTGCCAGCAGTCCAACTAGCGGGAGGGCGGAGACCCAGTACTTC.

The V gene is TRBV6-5, the J gene TRBJ1-1; D ambiguous. V lost 0 bases to trimming and J lost 4 bases, with 12 bases between them. The CDR3 runs to 15 residues. CDR1 and CDR2 (germline): MNHEY, SVGAGI. Here the CDR3 DNA reads TGTGCCAGCAGTTACTCTGGGGTGGAGGGCACTGAAGCTTTCTTT. Protein sequence: CASSYSGVEGTEAFF.

Only one count was recorded for this clone. CDR3 sequence reads: CAGGGGAGEQYF. The CDR3 DNA sequence: TGTGCCGGGGGGGGTGGGGCCGGCGAGCAGTACTTC. The V call is TRBV28, the J call TRBJ2-7; 7 bases fit TRBD2. CDR1 is MDHEN and CDR2 is SYDVKM in the germline V gene. V trimming: 11 bases; J trimming: 6 bases; junction bases outside the gene matches: 10. The CDR3 contains 12 residues. Filled out from reference TRBV28 and TRBJ2-7, the complete variable domain reads DVKVTQSSRYLVKRTGEKVFLECVQDMDHENMFWYRQDPGLGLRLIYFSYDVKMKEKGDIPEGYSVSREKKERFSLILESASTNQTSMYLCAGGGGAGEQYFGPGTRLTVT.

This rearrangement joins TRBV14 to TRBJ2-4; 9 bases match TRBD1. This CDR3 is 17 amino acids long. Losses at the gene ends were 6 bases for V and 0 bases for J; bases not matched to a gene: 9. Germline V lookup: CDR1 SGHDN, CDR2 FVKESK. As DNA, the CDR3 is TGTGCCAGCAGGTCGGACAGGGGTAGATTAGCCAAAAACATTCAGTACTTC. Translated, it gives CASRSDRGRLAKNIQYF.

This clone occurred once. The chain uses TRBV10-3 and TRBJ2-1; 9 bases fit TRBD1. Germline lookup yields CDR1 ENHRY and CDR2 SYGVKD. The J segment lost 7 bases and the V segment lost 4 bases, leaving 2 bases of the junction unmatched. This CDR3 has 13 amino acids. CDR3 in amino acids: CAISGDRGNEQFF. DNA for the CDR3: TGTGCCATCAGTGGAGACAGGGGGAATGAGCAGTTCTTC.

The V and J genes are TRBV4-1 and TRBJ2-1, with 7 positions matching TRBD2. The V gene's germline CDR1 is MGHRA and CDR2 YSYEKL. This CDR3 contains 16 residues. The V gene end was trimmed by 0 bases and the J gene end by 7 bases; junction bases not matched to a gene: 9. Here the CDR3 reads CASSQEKGGSRNEQFF. The CDR3 bases are TGCGCCAGCAGCCAAGAGAAGGGCGGGAGCCGGAATGAGCAGTTCTTC.

This chain links TRBV27 with TRBJ1-2, with TRBD1 matching 9 bases. Trimming removed 7 bases from V and 2 bases from J; junction bases left unmatched: 5. The CDR3 runs 14 residues. Germline V lookup: CDR1 MNHEY, CDR2 SMNVEV (reference sequence). The CDR3 sequence is CASTPGTGNYGYTF. The CDR3 DNA reads as TGTGCCAGCACCCCCGGGACAGGGAACTATGGCTACACCTTC.

The chain couples TRBV9 to TRBJ2-3; 9 bases agree with TRBD2. CDR3 size: 15 residues. The germline CDR1 and CDR2 sequences are SGDLS and YYNGEE. The junction had 5 bases not matched to a gene; V was cut back by 4 bases and J by 2 bases. CDR3 nucleotides: TGTGCCAGCAGCCTCGGACTAGCGAACACAGATACGCAGTATTTT. Its translation is CASSLGLANTDTQYF.

The chain couples TRBV4-1 to TRBJ2-7; tentatively, D is TRBD1 (5 bases). Germline V lookup: CDR1 MGHRA, CDR2 YSYEKL. This CDR3 comprises 17 residues. The V gene lost 0 bases and the J gene lost 1 base, with 16 bases spanning the gap. For the CDR3, the DNA is TGCGCCAGCAGCCAAGATCTATGGGGCAGACTTTCCTACGAGCAGTACTTC. Translation gives CASSQDLWGRLSYEQYF.

The chain's CDR3 is CATSRGPVLAKNIQYF. CDR3 coding DNA: TGTGCCACCAGCAGAGGTCCCGTTCTAGCCAAAAACATTCAGTACTTC. The V gene is TRBV15, the J gene TRBJ2-4; D uncertain. V was clipped by 1 base and J by 0 bases, with 10 bases between them. The CDR3 loop spans 16 amino acids. Germline V CDR1 and CDR2: LNHNV, YYDKDF (reference sequence).

This chain connects TRBV20-1 to TRBJ1-5; no clear D. V was clipped by 6 bases and J by 11 bases, with 14 bases between them. This CDR3 has 11 residues. CDR1 and CDR2 (germline): DFQATT, SNEGSKA (reference sequence). In DNA form, the CDR3 reads TGCAGTGCGGGCCAATGGCAGGCCCAGCATTTT. Translated: CSAGQWQAQHF.

CDR3 in DNA: TGCGCCAGCAGCCAAGTTCTAGCGGTGATACCCTACAATGAGCAGTTCTTC. Translating gives CASSQVLAVIPYNEQFF. The chain has TRBV4-1 and TRBJ2-1; TRBD2 matches 7 bases. The ends lost 1 base at V and 2 bases at J; junction bases unmatched: 8. The length of the CDR3 is 17 residues. CDR1 and CDR2 from the germline V gene are MGHRA and YSYEKL.

The J gene is TRBJ2-3, the V gene TRBV4-2, with TRBD2 identical over 12 bases. Unmatched junction bases numbered 14, after V lost 1 base and J lost 9 bases. Germline loops: CDR1 LGHNA, CDR2 YNFKEQ. This CDR3 has 18 amino acids. The CDR3 reads CASSQGVIELAGGRTQYF. CDR3 nucleotide sequence: TGTGCCAGCAGCCAAGGTGTGATCGAGCTAGCGGGAGGGCGGACGCAGTATTTT.